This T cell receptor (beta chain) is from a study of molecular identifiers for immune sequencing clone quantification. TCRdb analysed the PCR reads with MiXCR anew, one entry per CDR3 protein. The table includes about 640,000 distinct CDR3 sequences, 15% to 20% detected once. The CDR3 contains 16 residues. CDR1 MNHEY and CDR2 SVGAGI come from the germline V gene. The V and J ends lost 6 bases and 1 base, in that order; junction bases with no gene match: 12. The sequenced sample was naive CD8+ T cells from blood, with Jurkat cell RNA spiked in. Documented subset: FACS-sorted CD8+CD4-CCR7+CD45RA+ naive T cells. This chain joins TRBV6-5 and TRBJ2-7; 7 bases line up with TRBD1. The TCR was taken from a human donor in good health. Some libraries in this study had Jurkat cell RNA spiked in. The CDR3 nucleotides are TGTGCCAGCAGCTACGAACGGACAGGTCGTTCCTACGAGCAGTACTTC. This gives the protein CASSYERTGRSYEQYF.